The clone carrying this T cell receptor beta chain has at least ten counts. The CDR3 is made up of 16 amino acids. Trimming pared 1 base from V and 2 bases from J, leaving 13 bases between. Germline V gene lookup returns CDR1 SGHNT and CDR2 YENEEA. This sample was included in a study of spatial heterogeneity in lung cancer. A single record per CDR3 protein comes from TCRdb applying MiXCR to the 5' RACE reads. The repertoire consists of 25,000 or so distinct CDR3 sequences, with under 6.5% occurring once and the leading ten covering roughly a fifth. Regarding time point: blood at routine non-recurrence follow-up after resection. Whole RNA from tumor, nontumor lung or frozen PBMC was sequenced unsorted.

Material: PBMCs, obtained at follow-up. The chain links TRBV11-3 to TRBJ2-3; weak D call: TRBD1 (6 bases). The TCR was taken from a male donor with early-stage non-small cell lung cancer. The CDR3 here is CASSLGETGPTDTQYF. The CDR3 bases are TGTGCCAGCAGCTTAGGGGAGACAGGCCCCACAGATACGCAGTATTTT.